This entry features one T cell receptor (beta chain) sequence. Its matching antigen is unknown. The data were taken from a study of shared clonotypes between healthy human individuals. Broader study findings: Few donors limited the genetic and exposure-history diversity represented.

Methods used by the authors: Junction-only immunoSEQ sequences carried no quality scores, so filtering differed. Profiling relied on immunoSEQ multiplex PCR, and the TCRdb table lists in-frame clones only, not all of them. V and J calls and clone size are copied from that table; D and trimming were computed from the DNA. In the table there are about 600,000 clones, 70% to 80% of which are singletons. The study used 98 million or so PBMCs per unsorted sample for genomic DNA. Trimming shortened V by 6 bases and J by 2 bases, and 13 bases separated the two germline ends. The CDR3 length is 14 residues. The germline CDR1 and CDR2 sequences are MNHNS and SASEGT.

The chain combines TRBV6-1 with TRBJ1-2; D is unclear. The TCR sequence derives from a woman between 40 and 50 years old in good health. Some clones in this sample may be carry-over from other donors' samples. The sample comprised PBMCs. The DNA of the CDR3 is TGTGCCAGCAGGAACCCCCAAGGAAACTATGGCTACACCTTC. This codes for CASRNPQGNYGYTF.